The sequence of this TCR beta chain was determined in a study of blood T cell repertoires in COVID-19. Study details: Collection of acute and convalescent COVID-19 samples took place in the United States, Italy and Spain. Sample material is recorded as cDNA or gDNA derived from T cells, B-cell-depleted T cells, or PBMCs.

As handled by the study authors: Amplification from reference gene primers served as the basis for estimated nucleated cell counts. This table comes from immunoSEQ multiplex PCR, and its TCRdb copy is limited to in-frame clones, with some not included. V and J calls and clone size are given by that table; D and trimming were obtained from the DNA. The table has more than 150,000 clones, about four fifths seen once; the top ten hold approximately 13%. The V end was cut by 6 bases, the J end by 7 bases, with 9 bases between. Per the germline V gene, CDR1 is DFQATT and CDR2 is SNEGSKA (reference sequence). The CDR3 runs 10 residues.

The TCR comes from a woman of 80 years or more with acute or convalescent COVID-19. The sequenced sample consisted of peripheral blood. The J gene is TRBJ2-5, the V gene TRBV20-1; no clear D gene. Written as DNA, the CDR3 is TGCAGTGCCGCAACGGTGACCCAGTACTTC. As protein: CSAATVTQYF.